Listed below are T cell receptor beta chains from one sample, sequenced in a study of healthy donors' naive CD4 and CD8 T cells. A single record per CDR3 protein comes from TCRdb applying MiXCR to the reads. The sample shows about 180,000 distinct CDR3 sequences, nearly 75% of them seen only once. Sequences were obtained from naive CD4+ and CD8+ T cells sorted from blood, pooled from several donors. These receptors were collected from a pool of human donors in good health; the sample pools cells from several healthy donors. Each CDR3 is given with its conserved first and last residue. The D gene is left open where the match is weak. Not all rows give a size; the values are once, few, many and, for expanded clones, a class.

>TRBV6-2/TRBV6-3|-|-|TRBJ2-7
TGTGCCAGCAAGGACAGAGACTACGAGCAGTACTTC
CASKDRDYEQYF
>TRBV6-5|-|-|TRBJ2-1
TGTGCCAGCCTTACCCGATCCAATGAGCAGTTCTTC
CASLTRSNEQFF
>TRBV29-1|-|-|TRBJ2-5
TGCAGCTCTCGGTCGGGAGCCGGAGAGACCCAGTACTTC
CSSRSGAGETQYF
>TRBV29-1|-|-|TRBJ1-1
TGCAGCGGGGGCAGGAACACTGAAGCTTTCTTT
CSGGRNTEAFF
>TRBV12-3/TRBV12-4|-|TRBD1|TRBJ1-5
TGTGCCAGCACCCCCGGACAGGTTTATAGCAATCAGCCCCAGCATTTT
CASTPGQVYSNQPQHF
>TRBV19|-|-|TRBJ1-6
TGTGCCAGTAGTGCGGGGACCGGTAATTCACCCCTCCACTTT
CASSAGTGNSPLHF
>TRBV30|-|TRBD2|TRBJ2-1
TGTGCCTGGAGCCCCGCTAGCGGGAGGGCCGCAATATTTAACGAGTTCTTC
CAWSPASGRAAIFNEFF
>TRBV29-1|-|-|TRBJ2-1
TGCAGCGTTGAGCCAACGGGACTCGACAATGAGCAGTTCTTC
CSVEPTGLDNEQFF
>TRBV21-1|-|-|TRBJ2-7
TGTGCCAGCAGCTCCCGAGGAGACCTTAAGACCTACGAGCAGTACTTC
CASSSRGDLKTYEQYF
>TRBV12-3/TRBV12-4|once|TRBD2|TRBJ2-5
TGTGCCAGCAGCGGACTAGCGGGGATCCAAGAGACCCAGTACTTC
CASSGLAGIQETQYF
>TRBV27|-|-|TRBJ1-1
TGTGCCAGCAGTTTACGTCCGGACACTGAAGCTTTCTTT
CASSLRPDTEAFF
>TRBV5-5|once|-|TRBJ1-6
TGTGCCAGCAGCTTGATCCTGGAGAATTCACCCCTCCACTTT
CASSLILENSPLHF
>TRBV4-1|-|-|TRBJ2-3
TGCGCCAGCAGCCTGACACTCGGGTTCGATACGCGGTATTTT
CASSLTLGFDTRYF
>TRBV6-2/TRBV6-3|-|-|TRBJ2-5
TGTGCCAGCAGTTACAGACAGCTCCAAGAGACCCAGTACTTC
CASSYRQLQETQYF
>TRBV6-2/TRBV6-3|few|-|TRBJ2-7
TGTGCCAGCAGTTACGGTAGCTTCGGGCAGTACTTC
CASSYGSFGQYF
>TRBV29-1|-|TRBD2|TRBJ2-7
TGCAGCGTCGCCTCTAGCGGAGGTTTGTACTTC
CSVASSGGLYF
>TRBV7-9|-|TRBD1|TRBJ2-7
TGTGCCAGCAGCTTTGGGGACAGCCTCTACGAGCAGTACTTC
CASSFGDSLYEQYF
>TRBV19|-|-|TRBJ2-7
TGTGCCAGTAGCGGTGGACATAACCTCTACGAGCAGTACTTC
CASSGGHNLYEQYF
>TRBV19|-|-|TRBJ1-2
TGTGCCAGTAGTATTATGGGAGTAAACTATGGCTACACCTTC
CASSIMGVNYGYTF
>TRBV30|-|TRBD2|TRBJ2-5
TGTGCCTGGAGTTGGACTAGCGGGAGTGTGGAGACCCAGTACTTC
CAWSWTSGSVETQYF
>TRBV30|-|-|TRBJ2-1
TGTGCCTGGAGTGTCCAGCGGCGTTACAATGAGCAGTTCTTC
CAWSVQRRYNEQFF
>TRBV6-5|-|-|TRBJ1-4
TGTGCCAGCAGTTACTCGAAAGATTTCGAAAAACTGTTTTTT
CASSYSKDFEKLFF
>TRBV29-1|-|TRBD2|TRBJ2-7
TGCAGCGTTGATGCGGGAGGAGTATCGGGGGAGCAGTACTTC
CSVDAGGVSGEQYF
>TRBV5-6|-|TRBD2|TRBJ2-2
TGTGCCAGCAGCTTGGACGGTCTAGCGGGCACCGGGGAGCTGTTTTTT
CASSLDGLAGTGELFF
>TRBV11-2|-|-|TRBJ2-7
TGTGCCAGCAGCCTAGCGCGGGGCCCCCTCTACGAGCAGTACTTC
CASSLARGPLYEQYF
>TRBV5-5|few|-|TRBJ2-1
TGTGCCAGCAGCTTGGATACGGTGGAGCAGTTCTTC
CASSLDTVEQFF
>TRBV29-1|few|-|TRBJ2-5
TGCAGCGTGGAGACCCAGTACTTC
CSVETQYF
>TRBV5-1|-|TRBD1|TRBJ2-2
TGCGCCAGCAGCCCGGGACAGGGGGCTGACGGGGAGCTGTTTTTT
CASSPGQGADGELFF
>TRBV25-1|few|TRBD1|TRBJ1-2
TGTGCCAGCAGGGTCCCGGGACAGGACATAACTGGCTATGGCTACACCTTC
CASRVPGQDITGYGYTF
>TRBV19|-|TRBD2|TRBJ2-3
TGTGCCAGTGCCACGACTAGCGTCTCCGATACGCAGTATTTT
CASATTSVSDTQYF
>TRBV29-1|few|TRBD1|TRBJ1-2
TGCAGCGTCGGTGCCGGGACAGGGTGGAGAGGCTACACCTTC
CSVGAGTGWRGYTF
>TRBV20-1|-|TRBD1|TRBJ2-2
TGCAGTGCACCCGGGACAGGGGGCACCGGGGAGCTGTTTTTT
CSAPGTGGTGELFF
>TRBV6-2/TRBV6-3|-|-|TRBJ1-6
TGTGCCAGCAGTTCCGAGAGCTCCTATAATTCACCCCTCCACTTT
CASSSESSYNSPLHF
>TRBV29-1|few|-|TRBJ2-6
TGCAGCGTCCAGGGTCCCGGGGCCAACGTCCTGACTTTC
CSVQGPGANVLTF
>TRBV29-1|few|TRBD2|TRBJ2-1
TGCAGCGTTGACCCCAGCGGGAGGATGTATGAGCAGTTCTTC
CSVDPSGRMYEQFF
>TRBV5-5|once|-|TRBJ2-3
TGTGCCAGCAGCTTGGCGCTAGCGAGCACAGATACGCAGTATTTT
CASSLALASTDTQYF
>TRBV6-2/TRBV6-3|once|TRBD1|TRBJ1-2
TGTGCCAGCAGTTTTTCCGGGACAGCCTATGGCTACACCTTC
CASSFSGTAYGYTF
>TRBV14|-|TRBD1|TRBJ1-2
TGTGCCAGCAGCCAAGACCTACAGGGGGCCAGTGGCTACACCTTC
CASSQDLQGASGYTF
>TRBV27|-|TRBD2|TRBJ2-5
TGTGCCAGCACTTCTAGCGGGAAAGAGACCCAGTACTTC
CASTSSGKETQYF
>TRBV20-1|-|-|TRBJ1-1
TGCAGTGCTAGACCACAGGACACTGAAGCTTTCTTT
CSARPQDTEAFF
>TRBV27|-|TRBD1|TRBJ1-2
TGTGCCAGCAGCCGGCGGACAGGGATAGACGGCTACACCTTC
CASSRRTGIDGYTF
>TRBV7-2|few|TRBD2|TRBJ2-7
TGTGCCAGCAGCCAGGGAGGGTTCTACGAGCAGTACTTC
CASSQGGFYEQYF
>TRBV27|-|-|TRBJ1-6
TGTGCCAGCAGTTTTTTGCTCCCAACAGGGTATTCACCCCTCCACTTT
CASSFLLPTGYSPLHF
>TRBV29-1|-|-|TRBJ2-2
TGCAGCGTTGTGGCTACCGGGGAGCTGTTTTTT
CSVVATGELFF
>TRBV4-1|-|-|TRBJ2-5
TGCGCCAGCAGCCAAATTGGAGTAGAGACCCAGTACTTC
CASSQIGVETQYF
>TRBV6-5|few|TRBD2|TRBJ2-5
TGTGCCAGCAGTTTCCAGCGGGGGCGGGAGACCCAGTACTTC
CASSFQRGRETQYF
>TRBV6-5|-|-|TRBJ2-1
TGTGCCAGCAGGACCAACTACAATGAGCAGTTCTTC
CASRTNYNEQFF
>TRBV2|-|-|TRBJ2-3
TGTGCCAACGGGGACCCTAGCACAGATACGCAGTATTTT
CANGDPSTDTQYF
>TRBV6-2/TRBV6-3|-|-|TRBJ1-2
TGTGCCAGCAGTTACGGACAGTATACTAACTATGGCTACACCTTC
CASSYGQYTNYGYTF
>TRBV4-3|-|TRBD1|TRBJ1-1
TGTGCCAGCATCGGGACAGGGAACACTGAAGCTTTCTTT
CASIGTGNTEAFF
>TRBV6-2/TRBV6-3|-|-|TRBJ1-1
TGTGCCAGCAGTTTGGGGCAGGTCACCCGCGGCACTGAAGCTTTCTTT
CASSLGQVTRGTEAFF
>TRBV18|-|-|TRBJ2-1
TGTGCCAGCTCACGAATCGGTAGAAACTCCCTCGGTGAGCAGTTCTTC
CASSRIGRNSLGEQFF
>TRBV10-3|-|-|TRBJ2-7
TGTGCCATCAGTGTAGCGGCCTCCTACGAGCAGTACTTC
CAISVAASYEQYF
>TRBV29-1|-|TRBD2|TRBJ2-7
TGCAGCGTTGAAGAAAGGGAGCGCGGGAGGGCCGCCGAGCAGTACTTC
CSVEERERGRAAEQYF
>TRBV6-5|-|TRBD2|TRBJ2-7
TGTGCCAGCAGTTACATGGCGGGAGGTCCCTACGAGCAGTACTTC
CASSYMAGGPYEQYF
>TRBV19|-|TRBD1|TRBJ2-7
TGTGCCAGTAGTGCGAGACAGGGGATGCTCTACGAGCAGTACTTC
CASSARQGMLYEQYF
>TRBV20-1|-|-|TRBJ2-7
TGCAGTGCTAGAGATCTCGGCGGGACCACCTACGAGCAGTACTTC
CSARDLGGTTYEQYF